The entry below describes one T cell receptor beta chain. This clonotype was seen repeatedly, ten times or more. The antigen this receptor binds is unknown. It has no much larger one-base neighbor in the sample; base qualities were not kept. Unmatched junction bases come to 19, with V trimmed by 6 bases and J by 6 bases. From its cysteine to its phenylalanine, the CDR3 spans 17 amino acids. Only CDR3 DNA is held: 51 bases, read in frame from base 1. The germline V gene (reference sequence) sets CDR1 to DFQATT and CDR2 to SNEGSKA. This specimen belongs to a study of T-cell reconstitution after alpha-beta-depleted transplantation in children (dated by TCRdb to about 2016). For context, the study as a whole: Using TCR repertoire profiling, the study followed T-cell immune reconstitution in a quantitative way in children after TCRalphabeta/CD19-depleted allogeneic hematopoietic cell transplantation. General findings and caveats noted by the study authors: Over subsequent months, a decline in hyperexpanded clone frequencies was noted, and after one year, T-cell counts and TCRbeta diversity were mostly ascribed to newly produced T cells. In some patients, high TCRbeta diversity at day 60 was attributed to recipient T cells and intrathymic progenitors that had survived conditioning. The apparently early recovery of alphabetaT-cell counts about two months after transplant reportedly depended on only several hundred rapidly expanded clones that came from non-depleted graft cells.

The treatment or condition label on this specimen signifies: allogeneic hematopoietic cell transplantation with graft depleted of TCRalphabeta T cells and CD19 B cells. The children who served as transplant recipients had been given grafts of TCRalphabeta/CD19-depleted allogeneic hematopoietic cells. The library was prepared using PCR. These reads were obtained on an Illumina HiSeq 2500. TCR library preparation used molecular barcoding, with unique molecular identifiers applied to normalize quantification of the TCRbeta repertoire. TCRdb trimmed public reads at Q25 via fastp, called clones via MiXCR and kept in-frame beta chains. For every CDR3 protein sequence, its rows merge into one entry that carries the most common genes and DNA. The sample table lists 200,000 or so distinct CDR3 sequences, under 8.5% of them with a count of one. The top ten hold less than 7% of the sample.

The chain is encoded by TRBV20-1 joined to TRBJ2-7; TRBD2 aligns with 11 central bases. This TCR derives from a boy aged 2 to 9 with acute lymphoblastic leukemia, due to receive a stem cell transplant. Sequenced material: PBMCs, taken before TCRalphabeta/CD19-depleted stem cell transplant. CDR3 loop: CSAIGGSSGRLSIEQYF. In nucleotides, the sequence is TGCAGTGCCATCGGGGGATCTAGCGGGAGGTTATCAATCGAGCAGTACTTC.